This T cell receptor (beta chain) came from a study of blood T cell repertoires in COVID-19. TCRdb keeps only in-frame clones here, not all; method: immunoSEQ multiplex PCR. The sample carries about 190,000 clones, approximately 86% recorded once. The germline gives CDR1 MRHNA, CDR2 SNTAGT. This CDR3 has 13 residues. V shed 6 bases, J shed 7 bases, and the junction held 8 bases outside the gene matches. This TCR was sampled from a man aged 30 to 39 with acute or convalescent COVID-19. Input material: peripheral blood. This chain joins TRBV6-4 and TRBJ2-7; TRBD1 aligns across 8 bases. This CDR3 is CASSPGQGREQYF. The CDR3 DNA sequence: TGTGCCAGCAGCCCTGGACAGGGCAGGGAGCAGTACTTC.